This TCR beta chain is from a study of CD8 T cells in ankylosing spondylitis. One entry per CDR3 protein results from TCRdb running MiXCR on the 5' RACE reads. The profile shows under 200,000 distinct CDR3 sequences, approximately 13% of them singletons. Trimming took 0 bases from V and 8 from J, leaving 15 bases between them. The CDR3 consists of 15 residues. CDR1 is SGHRS and CDR2 is YFSETQ in the germline V gene. This clonotype showed up many times. This TCR came from a female donor with ankylosing spondylitis or in good health (not recorded which). The sample consisted of blood, either unsorted or a sorted T cell fraction (not recorded which). This chain uses TRBV5-1 with TRBJ2-1, with D possibly TRBD2 on 5 matching bases. CDR3: CASSLEGVRRYEQFF. In nucleotides, the CDR3 is TGCGCCAGCAGCTTGGAGGGAGTAAGACGGTATGAGCAGTTCTTC.